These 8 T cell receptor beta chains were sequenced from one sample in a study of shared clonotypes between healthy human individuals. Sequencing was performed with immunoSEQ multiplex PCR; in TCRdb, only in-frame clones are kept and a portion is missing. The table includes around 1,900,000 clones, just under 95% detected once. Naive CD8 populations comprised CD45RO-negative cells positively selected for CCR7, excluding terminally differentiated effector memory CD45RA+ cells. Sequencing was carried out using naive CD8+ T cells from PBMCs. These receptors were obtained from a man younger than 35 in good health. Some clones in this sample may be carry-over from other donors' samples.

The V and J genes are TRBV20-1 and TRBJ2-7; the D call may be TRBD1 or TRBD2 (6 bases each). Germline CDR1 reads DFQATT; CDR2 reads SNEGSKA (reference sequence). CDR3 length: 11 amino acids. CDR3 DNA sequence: TGCAGGGCCCGGGGGCCGTACGAGCAGTACTTC. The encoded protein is CRARGPYEQYF.

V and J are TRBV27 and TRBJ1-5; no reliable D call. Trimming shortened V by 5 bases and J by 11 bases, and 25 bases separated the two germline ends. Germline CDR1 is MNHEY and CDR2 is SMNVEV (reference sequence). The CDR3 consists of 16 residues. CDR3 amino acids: CASSALIHGAGWAQHF. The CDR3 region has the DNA TGTGCCAGCAGTGCATTGATTCATGGAGCGGGGTGGGCCCAGCATTTT.

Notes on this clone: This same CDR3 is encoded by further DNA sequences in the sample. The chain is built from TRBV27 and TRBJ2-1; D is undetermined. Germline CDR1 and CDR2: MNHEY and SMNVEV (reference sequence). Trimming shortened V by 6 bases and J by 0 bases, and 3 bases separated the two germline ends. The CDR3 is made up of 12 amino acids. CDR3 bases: TGTGCCAGCAGACTCTCCTACAATGAGCAGTTCTTC. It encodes CASRLSYNEQFF.

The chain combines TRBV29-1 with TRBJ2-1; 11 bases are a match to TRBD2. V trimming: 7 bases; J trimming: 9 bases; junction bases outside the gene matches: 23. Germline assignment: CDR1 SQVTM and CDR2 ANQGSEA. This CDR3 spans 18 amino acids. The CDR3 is CSGSSADSTSGSSAEQFF. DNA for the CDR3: TGCAGCGGGTCTTCGGCGGACAGTACTAGCGGGAGCTCCGCTGAGCAGTTCTTC.

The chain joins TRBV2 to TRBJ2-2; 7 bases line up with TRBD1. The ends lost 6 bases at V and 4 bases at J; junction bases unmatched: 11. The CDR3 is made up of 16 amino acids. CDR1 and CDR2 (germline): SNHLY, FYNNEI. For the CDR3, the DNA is TGTGCCAGCAGAGGCACGCTACAGGGGCGCACCGGGGAGCTGTTTTTT. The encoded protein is CASRGTLQGRTGELFF.

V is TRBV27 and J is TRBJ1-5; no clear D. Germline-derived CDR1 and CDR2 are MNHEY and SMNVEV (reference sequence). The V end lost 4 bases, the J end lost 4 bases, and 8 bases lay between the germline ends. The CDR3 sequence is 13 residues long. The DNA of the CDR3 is TGTGCCAGCAGTTGGGGTTTTAATCAGCCCCAGCATTTT. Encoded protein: CASSWGFNQPQHF.

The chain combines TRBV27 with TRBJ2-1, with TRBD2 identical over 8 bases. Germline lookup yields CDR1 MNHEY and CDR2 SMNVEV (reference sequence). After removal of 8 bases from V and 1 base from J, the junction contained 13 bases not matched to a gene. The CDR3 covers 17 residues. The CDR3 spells CASSRKSGSSSYNEQFF. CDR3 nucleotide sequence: TGTGCCAGCTCTAGGAAGAGCGGGAGTTCTTCCTACAATGAGCAGTTCTTC.

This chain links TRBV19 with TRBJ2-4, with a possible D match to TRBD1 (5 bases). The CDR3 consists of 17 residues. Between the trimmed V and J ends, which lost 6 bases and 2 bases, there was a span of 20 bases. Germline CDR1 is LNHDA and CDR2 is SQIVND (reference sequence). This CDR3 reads CASSEWGLLVSKNIQYF. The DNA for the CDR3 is TGTGCCAGTAGCGAGTGGGGCCTCCTTGTATCCAAAAACATTCAGTACTTC.